Shown below are 18 T cell receptor beta chains from a single sample sequenced in a study of blood T cell repertoires in COVID-19. Produced via immunoSEQ multiplex PCR; TCRdb's table is partial and in-frame only. There are around 170,000 clones in the sample; roughly nine tenths occur only once, and approximately 2% lies in the top ten. The specimen was peripheral blood. Receptors originate from a man younger than 35 who had recovered from COVID-19.

V is TRBV15 and J is TRBJ2-7; 7 bases are a match to TRBD2. From germline, CDR1 is LNHNV and CDR2 YYDKDF (reference sequence). There are 15 residues in the CDR3. Trimming cost V 1 base and J 0 bases; bases outside gene matches: 3. The CDR3 protein is CATSRVSSGSYEQYF. The CDR3 DNA reads as TGTGCCACCAGCAGAGTATCTAGCGGCTCCTACGAGCAGTACTTC.

The chain links TRBV4-1 to TRBJ2-2, with 8 bases fitting TRBD2. CDR1 MGHRA and CDR2 YSYEKL come from the germline V gene. V lost 0 bases to trimming and J lost 5 bases; unmatched junction nucleotides: 8. This CDR3 is 17 amino acids long. The CDR3 spells CASSQDEREMGTGELFF. CDR3 nucleotide sequence: TGCGCCAGCAGCCAAGACGAGCGGGAGATGGGAACCGGGGAGCTGTTTTTT.

This sequence joins TRBV6-2 or TRBV6-3 and TRBJ2-5; tentatively, D is TRBD1 (6 bases). The germline V gene has CDR1 MNHEY and CDR2 SVGEGT. The CDR3 runs 16 residues. The germline V and J ends were trimmed by 2 bases and 4 bases, with 17 bases remaining between them. The CDR3 region has the DNA TGTGCCAGCAGTTACCCCCCTTTCCAGGGGAGAGAGACCCAGTACTTC. Translation gives CASSYPPFQGRETQYF.

The rearrangement joins TRBV7-9 to TRBJ2-3; 8 bases line up with TRBD2. The CDR3 is 15 residues long. V gave up 6 bases and J gave up 6 bases; unmatched junction bases: 11. The germline gives CDR1 SEHNR, CDR2 FQNEAQ (reference sequence). This chain's CDR3 is CASRPIAGRADTQYF. CDR3 nucleotide sequence: TGTGCCAGCAGACCAATAGCGGGGCGGGCCGATACGCAGTATTTT.

The chain recombines TRBV7-3 with TRBJ2-1, with 7 bases that match TRBD1. Germline CDR1 reads SGHTA; CDR2 reads FQGTGA. Losses at the gene ends were 5 bases for V and 7 bases for J; bases not matched to a gene: 20. The CDR3 runs 18 residues. The chain's CDR3 is CASSPQARQGLPRNEQFF. CDR3 DNA: TGTGCCAGCAGCCCGCAAGCGAGACAGGGCCTACCTAGGAATGAGCAGTTCTTC. Looking up the rest from reference TRBV7-3 and TRBJ2-1 gives the full variable domain: GAGVSQTPSNKVTEKGKYVELRCDPISGHTALYWYRQSLGQGPEFLIYFQGTGAADDSGLPNDRFFAVRPEGSVSTLKIQRTERGDSAVYLCASSPQARQGLPRNEQFFGPGTRLTVL.

The chain carries TRBV7-9 and TRBJ2-7, with TRBD1 identical over 9 bases. V lost 5 bases, J lost 3 bases, and 5 bases stayed unmatched. CDR1 is SEHNR, CDR2 FQNEAQ, per germline (reference sequence). This CDR3 spans 14 amino acids. The CDR3 region is CASSPGQGLYEQYF. In DNA form, the CDR3 reads TGTGCCAGCAGCCCGGGACAGGGTCTCTACGAGCAGTACTTC.

The chain is built from TRBV7-6 and TRBJ2-1, with 7 bases that match TRBD1. CDR3 size: 18 residues. Trimming took 4 bases from V and 0 from J; bases not matched to a gene: 12. Per germline, CDR1 SGHVS and CDR2 FNYEAQ. The CDR3 here is CASSSRQGWQSSYNEQFF. In DNA form, the CDR3 reads TGTGCCAGCAGCTCAAGACAGGGCTGGCAGAGCTCCTACAATGAGCAGTTCTTC.

CDR3 sequence: CASRYGQGAEMNTEAFF. As DNA, the CDR3 is TGTGCCAGTAGATACGGACAGGGGGCGGAAATGAACACTGAAGCTTTCTTT. This sequence joins TRBV19 and TRBJ1-1, with TRBD1 identical over 11 bases. The V gene's germline CDR1 is LNHDA and CDR2 SQIVND (reference sequence). V shed 6 bases and J 0 bases; nucleotides not matched to a gene: 9. The CDR3 length is 17 residues.

This chain joins TRBV5-4 and TRBJ2-2; D remains unclear. The ends were cut back, 4 bases at V and 5 bases at J, with 6 bases in the middle. CDR1 SGHNT and CDR2 YYREEE come from the germline V gene (reference sequence). There are 12 residues in the CDR3. The CDR3 spells CASSPRTGELFF. The CDR3 DNA reads TGTGCCAGCAGCCCCAGAACCGGGGAGCTGTTTTTT.

The chain carries TRBV5-4 and TRBJ1-1; D remains unclear. V lost 5 bases to trimming and J lost 4 bases, with 9 bases between them. CDR3 length: 12 amino acids. Germline CDR1 SGHNT, CDR2 YYREEE (reference sequence). This chain's CDR3 is CASSSVGTEAFF. CDR3 DNA: TGTGCCAGCAGTTCCGTCGGCACTGAAGCTTTCTTT. The variable domain in full, completed from reference TRBV5-4 and TRBJ1-1, reads ETGVTQSPTHLIKTRGQQVTLRCSSQSGHNTVSWYQQALGQGPQFIFQYYREEENGRGNFPPRFSGLQFPNYSSELNVNALELDDSALYLCASSSVGTEAFFGQGTRLTVV.

With regard to this clone: The identical CDR3 is also encoded by other nucleotide sequences in the sample. The chain has TRBV6-5 and TRBJ1-3, with a possible D match to TRBD1 (6 bases). CDR1 and CDR2 (germline): MNHEY, SVGAGI. This CDR3 has 15 residues. Trimming pared 2 bases from V and 1 base from J, leaving 9 bases between. CDR3 in DNA: TGTGCCAGCAGTTACGGCAGGGGTTCTGGAAACACCATATATTTT. Translation: CASSYGRGSGNTIYF.

The chain has TRBV15 and TRBJ1-1; perhaps TRBD1 as D (5 bases). The CDR3 is 17 amino acids. V lost 1 base to trimming and J lost 2 bases, with 17 bases between them. Germline V gene lookup returns CDR1 LNHNV and CDR2 YYDKDF (reference sequence). CDR3 coding DNA: TGTGCCACCAGCAGAGGGGATGTGACGGGGGATAACACTGAAGCTTTCTTT. Its translation: CATSRGDVTGDNTEAFF.

This chain links TRBV10-3 with TRBJ2-2; no clear D gene. The V gene lost 6 bases and the J gene lost 4 bases, with 15 bases spanning the gap. The CDR3 loop spans 15 amino acids. CDR1 and CDR2 (germline): ENHRY, SYGVKD. CDR3 loop: CAISRLEMGTGELFF. The CDR3 coding sequence is TGTGCCATCAGCCGACTGGAAATGGGCACCGGGGAGCTGTTTTTT.

The chain links TRBV28 to TRBJ1-2, with D uncertain. The ends were cut back, 7 bases at V and 1 base at J, with 7 bases in the middle. The V gene's germline CDR1 is MDHEN and CDR2 SYDVKM. The CDR3 has 12 amino acids. CDR3 in amino acids: CASNSVNYGYTF. The CDR3 region has the DNA TGTGCCAGCAATTCGGTTAACTATGGCTACACCTTC.

This chain uses TRBV5-1 with TRBJ2-3, with D possibly matching TRBD2 (6 bases). The CDR3 has 15 amino acids. Germline V gene lookup returns CDR1 SGHRS and CDR2 YFSETQ. Trimming left V 3 bases short and J 11 bases short, with 22 bases between. DNA for the CDR3: TGCGCCAGCAGCTCCTCGGGACTCTCCCGCGGTGAGCAGTATTTT. Translation: CASSSSGLSRGEQYF.

The chain has TRBV19 and TRBJ1-2, with D perhaps TRBD1 (6 bases). There are 13 residues in the CDR3. The V gene lost 6 bases and the J gene lost 8 bases, with 16 bases spanning the gap. From germline, CDR1 is LNHDA and CDR2 SQIVND (reference sequence). This chain's CDR3 is CASSDGVQGGYTF. The CDR3 DNA reads as TGTGCCAGTAGCGATGGGGTCCAGGGGGGCTACACCTTC.

The chain combines TRBV4-1 with TRBJ2-5; TRBD2 is a possible D gene (6 bases). This CDR3 comprises 17 residues. The ends were cut back, 1 base at V and 5 bases at J, with 20 bases in the middle. Germline CDR1 reads MGHRA; CDR2 reads YSYEKL. CDR3: CASSQGGFPARGETQYF. DNA for the CDR3: TGCGCCAGCAGCCAAGGAGGGTTCCCGGCTCGGGGGGAGACCCAGTACTTC.

The chain has TRBV4-3 and TRBJ1-4; D not certain. V was cut by 0 bases and J by 6 bases, with 8 bases left in between. CDR1 and CDR2 (germline): LGHNA, YSLEER. This CDR3 contains 14 residues. CDR3 amino acids: CASSQEGGYEKLFF. The DNA for the CDR3 is TGCGCCAGCAGCCAAGAAGGAGGGTATGAAAAACTGTTTTTT.